These T cell receptor beta chains were read from a single sample in a study of T cell responses to AZD1222 COVID-19 vaccine. The method was immunoSEQ multiplex PCR; TCRdb's version includes in-frame clones alone and lacks a portion of them. This table has roughly 180,000 clones, around 94% appearing once. This specimen was peripheral blood, taken on day 0 of AZD1222 vaccination. These receptors all stem from an adult in good health. Both conserved end residues are part of each CDR3. The order of the fields is J gene, V gene, clone size, D gene, CDR3 protein, CDR3 DNA. A D gene is named only where the DNA matches it firmly. Size values are once, few and many counts, or a class for expanded clones, and some rows have none.

j_gene: TRBJ2-7; v_gene: TRBV6-6; abundance: .; d_gene: .; CDR3aa: CASSEGYEQYF; CDR3nt: TGTGCCAGCTCCGAGGGGTACGAGCAGTACTTC
j_gene: TRBJ1-6; v_gene: TRBV4-1; abundance: .; d_gene: .; CDR3aa: CASSQEGVKGLSPLHF; CDR3nt: TGCGCCAGCAGCCAAGAAGGGGTTAAGGGCTTGTCACCCCTCCACTTT
j_gene: TRBJ1-6; v_gene: TRBV28; abundance: .; d_gene: .; CDR3aa: CASSLYSSYNSPLHF; CDR3nt: TGTGCCAGCAGTTTATACAGCTCCTATAATTCACCCCTCCACTTT
j_gene: TRBJ1-4; v_gene: TRBV27; abundance: .; d_gene: .; CDR3aa: CASRFISTERSEKLFF; CDR3nt: TGTGCCAGCCGATTTATCTCGACAGAGCGAAGTGAAAAACTGTTTTTT
j_gene: TRBJ1-1; v_gene: TRBV7-9; abundance: .; d_gene: .; CDR3aa: CATVTLEAFF; CDR3nt: TGTGCCACCGTGACACTTGAAGCTTTCTTT
j_gene: TRBJ2-2; v_gene: TRBV2; abundance: .; d_gene: TRBD2; CDR3aa: CASSLKGLGDGELFF; CDR3nt: TGTGCCAGCAGCCTTAAGGGACTAGGAGACGGGGAGCTGTTTTTT
j_gene: TRBJ2-7; v_gene: TRBV5-4; abundance: once; d_gene: TRBD1; CDR3aa: CASSSGTGGLSYEQYF; CDR3nt: TGTGCCAGCAGCTCCGGAACAGGGGGCCTCTCCTACGAGCAGTACTTC
j_gene: TRBJ1-5; v_gene: TRBV28; abundance: .; d_gene: .; CDR3aa: CASVGGNSNQPQHF; CDR3nt: TGTGCCAGCGTGGGGGGGAACAGCAATCAGCCCCAGCATTTT
j_gene: TRBJ1-2; v_gene: TRBV30; abundance: once; d_gene: .; CDR3aa: CASQSRTVRVYGYTF; CDR3nt: TGTGCCTCTCAATCCCGGACAGTGAGAGTCTATGGCTACACCTTC
j_gene: TRBJ2-3; v_gene: TRBV2; abundance: .; d_gene: .; CDR3aa: CASNKGEKDTQYF; CDR3nt: TGTGCCAGCAACAAAGGAGAAAAAGATACGCAGTATTTT
j_gene: TRBJ1-6; v_gene: TRBV6-4; abundance: .; d_gene: .; CDR3aa: CASSDGSSYNSPLHF; CDR3nt: TGTGCCAGCAGTGACGGTAGCTCCTATAATTCACCCCTCCACTTT
j_gene: TRBJ2-1; v_gene: TRBV5-1; abundance: .; d_gene: .; CDR3aa: CASSSGNVAYNEQFF; CDR3nt: TGCGCCAGCAGCTCGGGAAACGTAGCCTACAATGAGCAGTTCTTC
j_gene: TRBJ2-7; v_gene: TRBV11-2; abundance: .; d_gene: .; CDR3aa: CASTDGTYEQYF; CDR3nt: TGTGCCAGCACAGACGGTACCTACGAGCAGTACTTC
j_gene: TRBJ2-2; v_gene: TRBV7-9; abundance: .; d_gene: .; CDR3aa: CASSRPAAGPGELFF; CDR3nt: TGTGCCAGCAGCCGCCCCGCAGCGGGCCCCGGGGAGCTGTTTTTT
j_gene: TRBJ1-1; v_gene: TRBV10-2; abundance: .; d_gene: .; CDR3aa: CASSEYVKGEAFF; CDR3nt: TGCGCCAGCAGTGAGTATGTGAAGGGCGAAGCTTTCTTT
j_gene: TRBJ1-5; v_gene: TRBV6-5; abundance: once; d_gene: .; CDR3aa: CASSRAASNQPQHF; CDR3nt: TGTGCCAGCAGCAGAGCGGCGAGCAATCAGCCCCAGCATTTT
j_gene: TRBJ1-1; v_gene: TRBV2; abundance: .; d_gene: .; CDR3aa: CASSPLAEAFF; CDR3nt: TGTGCCAGCAGTCCACTCGCTGAAGCTTTCTTT
j_gene: TRBJ1-2; v_gene: TRBV19; abundance: .; d_gene: TRBD1; CDR3aa: CASRYTGAHGYTF; CDR3nt: TGTGCCAGTAGGTACACAGGGGCACATGGCTACACCTTC
j_gene: TRBJ1-5; v_gene: TRBV6-1; abundance: .; d_gene: TRBD1; CDR3aa: CASSSPGQGQPQHF; CDR3nt: TGTGCCAGCAGTTCGCCGGGACAGGGGCAGCCCCAGCATTTT
j_gene: TRBJ1-5; v_gene: TRBV28; abundance: .; d_gene: .; CDR3aa: CASSLRQPQGPQHF; CDR3nt: TGTGCCAGCAGCCTCCGACAGCCCCAAGGGCCCCAGCATTTT
j_gene: TRBJ2-7; v_gene: TRBV6-5; abundance: .; d_gene: TRBD2; CDR3aa: CASRTSGRYEQYF; CDR3nt: TGTGCCAGCAGAACTAGCGGGAGGTACGAGCAGTACTTC
j_gene: TRBJ2-3; v_gene: TRBV5-1; abundance: .; d_gene: TRBD1; CDR3aa: CASSPGQSTDTQYF; CDR3nt: TGCGCCAGCAGCCCGGGACAGAGCACAGATACGCAGTATTTT
j_gene: TRBJ1-5; v_gene: TRBV28; abundance: .; d_gene: .; CDR3aa: CASLGGVRQPQHF; CDR3nt: TGTGCCAGCCTTGGGGGAGTCCGGCAGCCCCAGCATTTT
j_gene: TRBJ1-3; v_gene: TRBV5-1; abundance: .; d_gene: .; CDR3aa: CASSPDSAASGNTIYF; CDR3nt: TGCGCCAGCAGCCCCGACAGCGCTGCCTCTGGAAACACCATATATTTT
j_gene: TRBJ2-3; v_gene: TRBV7-9; abundance: .; d_gene: .; CDR3aa: CASPRPLHTDTQYF; CDR3nt: TGTGCCAGTCCCAGGCCCCTCCACACAGATACGCAGTATTTT
j_gene: TRBJ1-5; v_gene: TRBV10-2; abundance: .; d_gene: .; CDR3aa: CASSETGNQPQHF; CDR3nt: TGCGCCAGCAGTGAAACAGGGAATCAGCCCCAGCATTTT
j_gene: TRBJ1-1; v_gene: TRBV19; abundance: .; d_gene: TRBD1; CDR3aa: CASSFRGVEMNTEAFF; CDR3nt: TGTGCCAGTAGTTTCAGGGGGGTTGAGATGAACACTGAAGCTTTCTTT
j_gene: TRBJ1-4; v_gene: TRBV7-9; abundance: few; d_gene: .; CDR3aa: CASSLNTREKLFF; CDR3nt: TGTGCCAGCAGCCTAAACACTCGAGAAAAACTGTTTTTT
j_gene: TRBJ1-6; v_gene: TRBV6-4; abundance: .; d_gene: TRBD1; CDR3aa: CASSAYRGSYNSPLHF; CDR3nt: TGTGCCAGCAGTGCGTACAGGGGCTCCTATAATTCACCCCTCCACTTT
j_gene: TRBJ1-1; v_gene: TRBV7-9; abundance: few; d_gene: .; CDR3aa: CASSFFSGTEAFF; CDR3nt: TGTGCCAGCAGCTTTTTTAGCGGCACTGAAGCTTTCTTT
j_gene: TRBJ1-6; v_gene: TRBV18; abundance: .; d_gene: .; CDR3aa: CASSPTAVGSSPLHF; CDR3nt: TGTGCCAGCTCACCCACTGCTGTGGGGAGTTCACCCCTCCACTTT
j_gene: TRBJ1-3; v_gene: TRBV4-1; abundance: .; d_gene: .; CDR3aa: CASSQVSGDTIYF; CDR3nt: TGCGCCAGCAGCCAAGTGAGTGGGGACACCATATATTTT
j_gene: TRBJ2-7; v_gene: TRBV5-1; abundance: .; d_gene: .; CDR3aa: CASSVGHLYEQYF; CDR3nt: TGCGCCAGCAGCGTAGGACATCTCTACGAGCAGTACTTC
j_gene: TRBJ2-7; v_gene: TRBV7-9; abundance: once; d_gene: .; CDR3aa: CASSLVGRSYEQYF; CDR3nt: TGTGCCAGCAGCTTAGTAGGGAGGTCCTACGAGCAGTACTTC
j_gene: TRBJ2-3; v_gene: TRBV18; abundance: .; d_gene: TRBD1; CDR3aa: CASSPVPGQGKDTQYF; CDR3nt: TGTGCCAGCTCACCAGTTCCGGGACAGGGGAAAGATACGCAGTATTTT
j_gene: TRBJ2-1; v_gene: TRBV28; abundance: .; d_gene: TRBD2; CDR3aa: CASRPGTSAPKRSYNEQFF; CDR3nt: TGTGCCAGCAGGCCCGGGACTAGCGCGCCGAAAAGGTCCTACAATGAGCAGTTCTTC
j_gene: TRBJ1-6; v_gene: TRBV4-1; abundance: once; d_gene: .; CDR3aa: CASSQEGRTENSPLHF; CDR3nt: TGCGCCAGCAGCCAAGAGGGGCGGACGGAAAATTCACCCCTCCACTTT
j_gene: TRBJ2-7; v_gene: TRBV30; abundance: .; d_gene: TRBD1; CDR3aa: CAWSYTGGYEQYF; CDR3nt: TGTGCCTGGAGTTATACAGGGGGCTACGAGCAGTACTTC
j_gene: TRBJ1-5; v_gene: TRBV2; abundance: .; d_gene: TRBD1; CDR3aa: CASSGDRLSNQPQHF; CDR3nt: TGTGCCAGCAGTGGGGACAGGCTTAGCAATCAGCCCCAGCATTTT
j_gene: TRBJ2-7; v_gene: TRBV14; abundance: .; d_gene: TRBD2; CDR3aa: CASSPTSGAREQYF; CDR3nt: TGTGCCAGCAGCCCGACTAGCGGGGCGAGGGAGCAGTACTTC
j_gene: TRBJ2-1; v_gene: TRBV29-1; abundance: .; d_gene: TRBD2; CDR3aa: CSGTSVLQFF; CDR3nt: TGCAGCGGTACTAGCGTCCTACAGTTCTTC
j_gene: TRBJ1-5; v_gene: TRBV5-6; abundance: .; d_gene: .; CDR3aa: CASSLRLSNQPQHF; CDR3nt: TGTGCCAGCAGCTTGAGGCTAAGCAATCAGCCCCAGCATTTT
j_gene: TRBJ2-1; v_gene: TRBV19; abundance: .; d_gene: .; CDR3aa: CASSTGLLMSNEQFF; CDR3nt: TGTGCCAGTAGTACGGGGCTTCTCATGAGCAATGAGCAGTTCTTC
j_gene: TRBJ2-3; v_gene: TRBV9; abundance: .; d_gene: .; CDR3aa: CASSALVGGQWSTDTQYF; CDR3nt: TGTGCCAGCAGCGCCCTCGTGGGAGGACAGTGGTCGACAGATACGCAGTATTTT
j_gene: TRBJ2-6; v_gene: TRBV9; abundance: .; d_gene: .; CDR3aa: CASSADLSGANVLTF; CDR3nt: TGTGCCAGCAGCGCGGACCTCTCTGGGGCCAACGTCCTGACTTTC
j_gene: TRBJ2-2; v_gene: TRBV18; abundance: .; d_gene: .; CDR3aa: CASSPRGDTGELFF; CDR3nt: TGTGCCAGCTCACCACGGGGGGACACCGGGGAGCTGTTTTTT
j_gene: TRBJ1-2; v_gene: TRBV2; abundance: .; d_gene: .; CDR3aa: CASSPAGTGKRLNGYTF; CDR3nt: TGTGCCAGCAGTCCTGCGGGGACCGGGAAGAGATTGAATGGCTACACCTTC
j_gene: TRBJ1-4; v_gene: TRBV5-1; abundance: .; d_gene: .; CDR3aa: CASSPEGRGREKLFF; CDR3nt: TGCGCCAGCAGCCCCGAGGGTCGCGGACGAGAAAAACTGTTTTTT
j_gene: TRBJ1-6; v_gene: TRBV28; abundance: .; d_gene: .; CDR3aa: CASSLGRSPLRF; CDR3nt: TGTGCCAGCAGTCTTGGGCGGTCACCCCTCCGCTTT
j_gene: TRBJ2-6; v_gene: TRBV19; abundance: .; d_gene: TRBD1; CDR3aa: CASSIRAGTGGAPGANVLTF; CDR3nt: TGTGCCAGTAGTATCCGAGCCGGAACAGGGGGAGCCCCTGGGGCCAACGTCCTGACTTTC
j_gene: TRBJ2-5; v_gene: TRBV6-5; abundance: .; d_gene: .; CDR3aa: CASKKAREETQYF; CDR3nt: TGTGCCAGCAAAAAGGCCAGGGAAGAGACCCAGTACTTC
j_gene: TRBJ1-5; v_gene: TRBV2; abundance: .; d_gene: .; CDR3aa: CASGERTRNQPQHF; CDR3nt: TGTGCCAGCGGGGAAAGGACACGAAATCAGCCCCAGCATTTT
j_gene: TRBJ1-2; v_gene: TRBV19; abundance: .; d_gene: TRBD1; CDR3aa: CASSRPGTGIYYGYTF; CDR3nt: TGTGCCAGTAGTCGTCCCGGGACAGGCATATACTATGGCTACACCTTC
j_gene: TRBJ1-1; v_gene: TRBV7-8; abundance: once; d_gene: .; CDR3aa: CASRVRLATEAFF; CDR3nt: TGTGCCAGCAGAGTAAGGCTCGCCACTGAAGCTTTCTTT
j_gene: TRBJ2-7; v_gene: TRBV30; abundance: .; d_gene: TRBD1; CDR3aa: CAWKQGYEQYF; CDR3nt: TGTGCCTGGAAACAGGGGTACGAGCAGTACTTC
j_gene: TRBJ2-1; v_gene: TRBV5-4; abundance: .; d_gene: TRBD1; CDR3aa: CASSWTGTLLNEQFF; CDR3nt: TGTGCCAGCAGCTGGACAGGGACCCTCCTCAATGAGCAGTTCTTC
j_gene: TRBJ1-4; v_gene: TRBV2; abundance: .; d_gene: .; CDR3aa: CASSEARDLWEPEKLFF; CDR3nt: TGTGCCAGCAGTGAAGCGCGGGACCTATGGGAGCCTGAAAAACTGTTTTTT
j_gene: TRBJ2-7; v_gene: TRBV7-8; abundance: once; d_gene: .; CDR3aa: CASSLEDEQYF; CDR3nt: TGTGCCAGCAGCTTAGAGGACGAGCAGTACTTC